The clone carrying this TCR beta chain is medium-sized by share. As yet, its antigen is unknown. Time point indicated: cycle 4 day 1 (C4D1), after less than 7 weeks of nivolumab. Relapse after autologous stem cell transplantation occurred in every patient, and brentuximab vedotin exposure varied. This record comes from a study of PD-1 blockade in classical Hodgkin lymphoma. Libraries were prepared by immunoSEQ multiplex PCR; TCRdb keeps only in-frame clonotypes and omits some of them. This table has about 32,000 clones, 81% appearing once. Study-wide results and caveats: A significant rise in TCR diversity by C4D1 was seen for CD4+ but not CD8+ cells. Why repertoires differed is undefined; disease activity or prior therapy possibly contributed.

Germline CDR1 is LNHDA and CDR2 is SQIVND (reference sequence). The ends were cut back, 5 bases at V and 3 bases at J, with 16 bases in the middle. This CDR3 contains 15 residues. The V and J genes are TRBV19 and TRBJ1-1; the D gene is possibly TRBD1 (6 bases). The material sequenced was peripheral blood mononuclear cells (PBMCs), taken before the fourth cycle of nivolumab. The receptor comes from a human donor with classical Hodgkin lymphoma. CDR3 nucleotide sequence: TGTGCCAGTAGTTCCTGGGGGGGCCCCCACACTGAAGCTTTCTTT. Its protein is CASSSWGGPHTEAFF.